This TCR beta chain was captured in a study of CD8+ T cells in alopecia areata. Whole-study context: Tofacitinib administration persisted for 6 to 18 months, succeeded by 6 months off drug. The SALT score measured affected scalp surface percentage in treated patients.

RNA was isolated and reverse transcribed to cDNA, the sequencing template. Generated by immunoSEQ multiplex PCR, the TCRdb table keeps only in-frame clones and is missing some. The data show 75,000 to 100,000 clones, with around 71% seen just once and about 18% held by the top ten. This clone has just one count. Its matching antigen is unknown. The treatment: oral pan-JAK inhibitor, 5-10 mg twice daily. CD4+ and CD8+ T cells were sorted from PBMCs. The CDR3 is made up of 15 amino acids. Germline-derived CDR1 and CDR2 are MNHEY and SVGAGI. The V end was cut by 5 bases, the J end by 4 bases, with 17 bases between. Study-wide results and limits: Significant decreases in scalp clonality and expanded CD8+ clones followed tofacitinib treatment.

This TCR was sampled from a human donor with alopecia areata. The chain is built from TRBV6-5 and TRBJ1-1; D gene uncertain. The sequencing used CD8+ T cells sorted from blood, collected at week 44, from a patient treated with tofacitinib. The CDR3 loop reads CASSGPNGRVTEAFF. CDR3 bases: TGTGCCAGCAGTGGGCCTAATGGAAGGGTCACTGAAGCTTTCTTT.